These 25 T cell receptor beta chains were all obtained from the same sample, sequenced in a study of shared clonotypes between healthy human individuals. CD45RO-negative, CCR7-selected cells formed the naive CD8 fraction, which excluded terminally differentiated effector memory CD45RA+ cells. Only in-frame clones appear in the TCRdb table, and some are missing; sequencing was by immunoSEQ multiplex PCR. Of 1.5 million to 2.5 million clones listed, around 96% are singletons. Sequences were obtained from naive CD8+ T cells sorted from blood. All receptors come from a young man in good health.

V is TRBV10-3 and J is TRBJ2-1, with D perhaps assigned TRBD1 or TRBD2 (5 bases each). CDR3 length: 15 amino acids. Trimming removed 6 bases at V and 3 bases at J, with 15 bases between. CDR1 and CDR2 from the germline V gene are ENHRY and SYGVKD. The CDR3: CAISQQEVGYNEQFF. CDR3 in DNA: TGTGCCATCAGCCAACAGGAGGTTGGCTACAATGAGCAGTTCTTC.

The chain's CDR3 is CASSLSLAGGGEQYF. The CDR3 nucleotides read TGTGCCAGCAGCTTATCCCTAGCGGGAGGAGGGGAGCAGTACTTC. The V call is TRBV7-2, the J call TRBJ2-7, with 11 bases fitting TRBD2. The CDR3 covers 15 residues. Germline V gene lookup returns CDR1 SGHTA and CDR2 FQGNSA. The V and J ends lost 2 bases and 7 bases, in that order; junction bases with no gene match: 7.

This sequence joins TRBV4-3 and TRBJ2-5; D is possibly TRBD1 (5 bases). V lost 5 bases, J lost 5 bases, and 12 bases lay in between. CDR3 length equals 13 residues. Germline V CDR1 and CDR2: LGHNA, YSLEER. The CDR3 region has the DNA TGCGCCAGCAGCTGGGGCTCCGGGGAGACCCAGTACTTC. Amino acid sequence: CASSWGSGETQYF.

The chain uses TRBV6-1 and TRBJ2-2; tentative D call: TRBD1 (5 bases). The germline CDR1 and CDR2 sequences are MNHNS and SASEGT. V lost 0 bases and J 4 bases, leaving 12 bases between the germline ends. This CDR3 has 16 amino acids. The CDR3 protein is CASSEAVTVPTGELFF. The CDR3 nucleotides are TGTGCCAGCAGTGAAGCCGTGACAGTCCCCACCGGGGAGCTGTTTTTT.

This rearrangement joins TRBV2 to TRBJ2-2, with D possibly matching TRBD1 (5 bases). Germline V gene sequence: CDR1 SNHLY, CDR2 FYNNEI. The CDR3 runs to 13 residues. V lost 8 bases and J 5 bases, leaving 12 bases between the germline ends. CDR3 residues: CASVGQGTGELFF. CDR3 nucleotides: TGTGCCAGCGTGGGGCAGGGTACCGGGGAGCTGTTTTTT.

The rearrangement uses TRBV30 and TRBJ1-2; a weak D match, TRBD1 (5 bases). Trimming stripped 0 bases from V and 4 bases from J, with 12 bases between. This CDR3 is built from 14 residues. CDR1 is GTSNPN and CDR2 is SVGIG in the germline V gene (reference sequence). The chain's CDR3 is CAWSVIEGSYGYTF. The CDR3 DNA reads TGTGCCTGGAGTGTAATTGAGGGGAGCTATGGCTACACCTTC.

With regard to this clone: The same CDR3 can be traced to other DNA sequences in this sample. V usage is TRBV5-1 and J usage is TRBJ2-7; 7 bases are a match to TRBD1. The trim removed 1 base at V and 6 bases at J, leaving 4 bases unmatched. Germline V gene data show CDR1 as SGHRS and CDR2 as YFSETQ. The CDR3 loop spans 13 amino acids. The DNA of the CDR3 is TGCGCCAGCAGCTTGTTGACAGGGCGCGAGCAGTACTTC. Its translation is CASSLLTGREQYF.

The genes are TRBV5-6 and TRBJ2-7; TRBD1 might be the D (6 bases). V was pared by 3 bases and J by 2 bases, with 9 bases between. Germline CDR1 and CDR2: SGHDT and YYEEEE. This CDR3 is 13 amino acids long. The CDR3, as DNA: TGTGCCAGCAGCTCGGGACACCCCTACGAGCAGTACTTC. Its translation: CASSSGHPYEQYF.

This chain connects TRBV14 to TRBJ2-2; D might be TRBD2 (5 bases). With 5 bases removed from V and 1 base from J, the gap between germline ends came to 14 bases. Germline V gene sequence: CDR1 SGHDN, CDR2 FVKESK. This CDR3 contains 16 residues. CDR3 loop: CASSTLAGLNTGELFF. The CDR3 region has the DNA TGTGCCAGCAGCACTCTGGCGGGCCTGAACACCGGGGAGCTGTTTTTT.

The rearrangement uses TRBV27 and TRBJ1-2; TRBD1 matches at 9 bases. The length of the CDR3 is 16 residues. V lost 2 bases, J lost 4 bases, and 8 bases stayed unmatched. Germline V gene sequence: CDR1 MNHEY, CDR2 SMNVEV (reference sequence). The CDR3, as DNA: TGTGCCAGCAGTTTAGGGGGACAGGGATACCCCTATGGCTACACCTTC. Its translation: CASSLGGQGYPYGYTF.

The chain recombines TRBV29-1 with TRBJ2-7, with a weak D call TRBD2 (6 bases). V shed 5 bases and J shed 2 bases, with 16 bases lying between them. Germline V gives CDR1 SQVTM, CDR2 ANQGSEA. The CDR3 contains 14 residues. In DNA form, the CDR3 reads TGCAGCGTTCTTGATCCGGGACTGGCCTACGAGCAGTACTTC. Encoded protein: CSVLDPGLAYEQYF.

The V and J genes are TRBV10-2 and TRBJ2-1, with TRBD2 identical over 9 bases. V shed 6 bases, J shed 6 bases, and the junction held 6 bases outside the gene matches. Germline CDR1 WSHSY, CDR2 SAAADI. The CDR3 sequence is 14 residues long. CDR3 amino acids: CASSGLAGINEQFF. The CDR3 DNA reads TGCGCCAGCAGCGGCCTAGCGGGAATCAATGAGCAGTTCTTC.

On this clone itself: Within the sample, other DNA sequences also encode this same CDR3. The V and J genes are TRBV7-9 and TRBJ2-7; no definite D call. V was cut by 3 bases and J by 3 bases, with 6 bases left in between. The CDR3 is made up of 12 amino acids. The germline gives CDR1 SEHNR, CDR2 FQNEAQ (reference sequence). The CDR3 nucleotides are TGTGCCAGCAGCTTTACTGGCTACGAGCAGTACTTC. Its translation is CASSFTGYEQYF. Based on the CDR3 plus reference TRBV7-9 and TRBJ2-7, the full variable domain is DTGVSQNPRHKITKRGQNVTFRCDPISEHNRLYWYRQTLGQGPEFLTYFQNEAQLEKSRLLSDRFSAERPKGSFSTLEIQRTEQGDSAMYLCASSFTGYEQYFGPGTRLTVT.

V and J are TRBV30 and TRBJ2-7; D might be TRBD2 (6 bases). The V gene's germline CDR1 is GTSNPN and CDR2 SVGIG (reference sequence). V was pared by 6 bases and J by 4 bases, with 28 bases between. The CDR3 extends over 17 amino acids. For the CDR3, the DNA is TGTGCCTGCCTCCCGACGGCGGGGACCTTATTCTCGTACGAGCAGTACTTC. Translated: CACLPTAGTLFSYEQYF.

This chain connects TRBV5-4 to TRBJ2-1, with D possibly being TRBD2 (7 bases). Germline V CDR1 and CDR2: SGHNT, YYREEE (reference sequence). The CDR3 contains 15 residues. V lost 4 bases, J lost 7 bases, and 18 bases lay in between. The DNA for the CDR3 is TGTGCCAGCAGCCCCGGACTAGGGGGAGGGAATGAGCAGTTCTTC. It codes for CASSPGLGGGNEQFF.

The chain has TRBV4-1 and TRBJ2-5, with 13 bases fitting TRBD2. CDR3 length: 18 amino acids. Trimming removed 1 base from V and 4 bases from J; junction bases left unmatched: 9. Germline V gene sequence: CDR1 MGHRA, CDR2 YSYEKL. This CDR3 reads CASSQGPFTSGGGETQYF. CDR3 DNA sequence: TGCGCCAGCAGCCAAGGACCCTTCACTAGCGGGGGGGGAGAGACCCAGTACTTC.

The chain uses TRBV11-2 and TRBJ2-4; 7 bases align to TRBD2. V dropped 0 bases and J dropped 2; count of bases not matched to a gene: 10. Germline V gene sequence: CDR1 SGHAT, CDR2 FQNNGV. The CDR3 runs to 18 residues. The CDR3 here is CASSLDGIGEGTKNIQYF. CDR3 sequence (DNA): TGTGCCAGCAGCTTAGATGGAATAGGGGAGGGTACCAAAAACATTCAGTACTTC. Filled out from reference TRBV11-2 and TRBJ2-4, the complete variable domain reads EAGVAQSPRYKIIEKRQSVAFWCNPISGHATLYWYQQILGQGPKLLIQFQNNGVVDDSQLPKDRFSAERLKGVDSTLKIQPAKLEDSAVYLCASSLDGIGEGTKNIQYFGAGTRLSVL.

This rearrangement joins TRBV2 to TRBJ2-1, with 9 bases aligning to TRBD2. V trimming: 7 bases; J trimming: 7 bases; junction bases outside the gene matches: 8. This CDR3 has 14 amino acids. From germline, CDR1 is SNHLY and CDR2 FYNNEI. The CDR3 region is CASTPGLARNEQFF. The CDR3 region has the DNA TGTGCCAGCACCCCGGGACTAGCAAGGAATGAGCAGTTCTTC.

V is TRBV28 and J is TRBJ2-7; D gene uncertain. V was clipped by 5 bases and J by 6 bases, with 14 bases between them. This CDR3 has 13 residues. Germline CDR1 MDHEN, CDR2 SYDVKM. In DNA form, the CDR3 reads TGTGCCAGCAGTCCAAACCAAGGTCGCGAGCAGTACTTC. As protein: CASSPNQGREQYF.

Worth noting for this clone: The same CDR3 is also encoded by other DNA sequences in this sample. The rearrangement links TRBV7-9 to TRBJ2-5; TRBD1 matches at 7 bases. V was pared by 5 bases and J by 3 bases, with 3 bases of the junction left unmatched. Germline lookup yields CDR1 SEHNR and CDR2 FQNEAQ (reference sequence). CDR3 size: 13 residues. The CDR3 nucleotides read TGTGCCAGCAGCCGAACAGGGGAAGAGACCCAGTACTTC. This translates into CASSRTGEETQYF.

The V and J genes are TRBV11-2 and TRBJ2-7; the match to TRBD2 covers 9 bases. The CDR3 extends over 15 amino acids. CDR1 is SGHAT, CDR2 FQNNGV, per germline. The V and J ends lost 5 bases and 0 bases, in that order; junction bases with no gene match: 5. The CDR3 reads CASSPQGLASYEQYF. CDR3 bases: TGTGCCAGCAGCCCTCAGGGACTAGCCTCCTACGAGCAGTACTTC.

The rearrangement joins TRBV27 to TRBJ2-1, with 9 nucleotides matching TRBD2. V gave up 2 bases and J gave up 6 bases; unmatched junction bases: 5. Per germline, CDR1 MNHEY and CDR2 SMNVEV (reference sequence). This CDR3 contains 15 residues. The CDR3 loop is CASSLLGLAINEQFF. The CDR3 region has the DNA TGTGCCAGCAGTTTACTGGGACTAGCCATCAATGAGCAGTTCTTC.

The V call is TRBV15, the J call TRBJ2-7, with 7 bases fitting TRBD2. Germline lookup yields CDR1 LNHNV and CDR2 YYDKDF (reference sequence). The V and J ends lost 3 bases and 3 bases, in that order; junction bases with no gene match: 11. The CDR3 is made up of 16 amino acids. This chain's CDR3 is CATSSLEAGEGYEQYF. In DNA, the CDR3 is TGTGCCACCAGCAGCCTCGAGGCGGGAGAGGGCTACGAGCAGTACTTC.

The V and J genes are TRBV6-5 and TRBJ1-5, with a possible D match to TRBD1 (6 bases). Looked up from germline, CDR1 is MNHEY and CDR2 is SVGAGI. Trimming left V 9 bases short and J 3 bases short, with 12 bases between. The CDR3 runs 13 residues. CDR3 bases: TGTGCCAGAGCGGCAGGGGTCAATCAGCCCCAGCATTTT. Translated: CARAAGVNQPQHF.

V is TRBV30 and J is TRBJ2-3; D is perhaps TRBD2 (5 bases). This CDR3 has 14 amino acids. Germline CDR1 is GTSNPN and CDR2 is SVGIG (reference sequence). V lost 2 bases and J 2 bases, leaving 11 bases between the germline ends. The CDR3 here is CAWSQVEATDTQYF. The DNA for the CDR3 is TGTGCCTGGAGTCAGGTGGAGGCCACAGATACGCAGTATTTT.